This T cell receptor beta chain was recorded in a study of cytomegalovirus exposure and HLA in healthy donors. Germline lookup yields CDR1 SGHRS and CDR2 YFSETQ. CDR3 length: 15 residues. Trimming took 3 bases from V and 3 from J; bases not matched to a gene: 7. This PCR relied on a set of 60 Vbeta primers and 13 Jbeta primers. Sequencing was performed with immunoSEQ multiplex PCR; in TCRdb, only in-frame clones are kept and a portion is missing. The top ten hold about 2.7% of the sample, which has 65,000 to 95,000 clones, around 80% seen once. This TCR came from a male donor in good health and CMV-seropositive. The rearrangement joins TRBV5-1 to TRBJ2-5; TRBD1 aligns across 8 bases. The sample consisted of PBMCs. Here the CDR3 DNA reads TGCGCCAGCAGCTCTGGACCGACAGGGGAAGAGACCCAGTACTTC. This codes for CASSSGPTGEETQYF.